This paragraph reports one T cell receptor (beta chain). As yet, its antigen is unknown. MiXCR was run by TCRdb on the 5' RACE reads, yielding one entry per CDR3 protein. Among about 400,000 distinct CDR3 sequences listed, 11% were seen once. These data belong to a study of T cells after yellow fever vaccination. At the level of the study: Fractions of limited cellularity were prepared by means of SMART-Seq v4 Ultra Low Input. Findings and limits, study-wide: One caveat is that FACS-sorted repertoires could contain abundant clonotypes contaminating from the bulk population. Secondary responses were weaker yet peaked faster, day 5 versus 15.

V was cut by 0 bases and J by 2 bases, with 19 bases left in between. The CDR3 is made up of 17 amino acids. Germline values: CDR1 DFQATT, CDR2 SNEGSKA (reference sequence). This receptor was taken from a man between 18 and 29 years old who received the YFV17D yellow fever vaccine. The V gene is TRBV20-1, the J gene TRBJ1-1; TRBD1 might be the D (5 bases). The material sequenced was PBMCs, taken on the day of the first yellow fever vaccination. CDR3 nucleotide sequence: TGCAGTGCTAGAGATAGGGTACCCACTCAGGGTAACACTGAAGCTTTCTTT. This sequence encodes CSARDRVPTQGNTEAFF.